These T cell receptor beta chains were read from a single sample in a study of CD8+CD57+ T cells in acquired aplastic anemia. TCRdb redid the calling of the reads with MiXCR, one entry per CDR3 protein. The data show roughly 170,000 distinct CDR3 sequences, 48% seen once. Sequencing was performed on sorted CD4+, CD8+, or CD8+CD57+ T cells (not recorded which) from PBMCs. The receptors shown here come from a human donor with aplastic anemia. CDR3s include the opening cysteine and the closing phenylalanine or tryptophan. The order of the fields is clone size, V gene, D gene, J gene, CDR3 protein, CDR3 DNA. A D gene is named only where the DNA matches it firmly. The size entry is marked missing in some rows and otherwise reads once, few, many or a size class.

many,TRBV14,.,TRBJ1-3,CASSNLDVGNTIYF,TGTGCCAGCTCCAATTTGGATGTGGGAAACACCATATATTTT
few,TRBV24-1,TRBD1,TRBJ1-2,CATSSTGVGYTF,TGTGCCACCAGTAGCACAGGGGTTGGCTACACCTTC
.,TRBV2,.,TRBJ1-1,CASTGGVNTEAFF,TGTGCCAGCACCGGGGGGGTGAACACTGAAGCTTTCTTT
.,TRBV20-1,.,TRBJ2-7,CSARDTGNIYEQYF,TGCAGTGCCAGGGATACAGGGAACATCTACGAGCAGTACTTC
.,TRBV29-1,.,TRBJ1-5,CSVELHSNQPQHF,TGCAGCGTTGAACTTCATAGCAATCAGCCCCAGCATTTT
many,TRBV5-1,.,TRBJ1-6,CASSLDSFGSPLHF,TGCGCCAGCAGCTTGGACAGTTTCGGATCACCCCTCCACTTT
.,TRBV15,TRBD2,TRBJ2-5,CATSREVAGRCETQYF,TGTGCCACCAGCAGAGAAGTAGCGGGGAGGTGTGAGACCCAGTACTTC
.,TRBV24-1,TRBD1,TRBJ1-1,CATSPRTGDMNTEAFF,TGTGCCACCAGTCCACGTACAGGGGACATGAACACTGAAGCTTTCTTT
many,TRBV24-1,.,TRBJ1-4,CATIDEKLFF,TGTGCCACCATAGATGAAAAACTGTTTTTT
.,TRBV20-1,.,TRBJ1-5,CSARDPGKGFNQPQHF,TGCAGTGCTAGAGATCCTGGGAAGGGCTTTAATCAGCCCCAGCATTTT
.,TRBV20-1,TRBD1,TRBJ2-7,CSATGTDSYEQYF,TGCAGTGCTACCGGGACAGACTCCTACGAGCAGTACTTC
.,TRBV10-3,.,TRBJ1-3,CAISGTSGGANTIYF,TGTGCCATCAGTGGGACTAGCGGGGGGGCGAACACCATATATTTT
.,TRBV7-6,.,TRBJ2-7,CASSLQNYEQYF,TGTGCCAGCAGCTTGCAGAACTACGAGCAGTACTTC
few,TRBV24-1,TRBD1,TRBJ2-1,CATSDRDRANEQFF,TGTGCCACCAGTGACCGGGACAGGGCTAATGAGCAGTTCTTC
once,TRBV19,TRBD2,TRBJ2-1,CASKGLAGERPNEQFF,TGTGCCAGTAAGGGACTAGCGGGAGAGCGACCCAATGAGCAGTTCTTC
.,TRBV10-2,.,TRBJ1-6,CASRTTASNSPLHF,TGCGCCAGCCGAACAACAGCGAGTAATTCACCCCTCCACTTT
.,TRBV5-1,.,TRBJ1-5,CAVGGGNQPQHF,TGCGCCGTCGGGGGGGGAAATCAGCCCCAGCATTTT
.,TRBV4-2,TRBD1,TRBJ1-2,CASSQASTGTGGTYGYTF,TGTGCCAGCAGCCAAGCGAGTACCGGGACAGGGGGGACCTATGGCTACACCTTC
.,TRBV9,.,TRBJ1-3,CASSVAGDRGNTIYF,TGTGCCAGCAGCGTAGCAGGGGATAGAGGAAACACCATATATTTT
many,TRBV20-1,.,TRBJ1-2,CSGVTETEGYTF,TGCAGTGGAGTGACAGAGACGGAGGGCTACACCTTC
.,TRBV24-1,TRBD2,TRBJ2-3,CATAGLAGGRGTQYF,TGTGCCACGGCGGGACTAGCGGGGGGGCGGGGTACGCAGTATTTT
.,TRBV6-5,.,TRBJ2-2,CASSYSRNTGELFF,TGTGCCAGCAGTTACTCGAGAAACACCGGGGAGCTGTTTTTT
.,TRBV9,.,TRBJ2-7,CASSAGDSNYEQYF,TGTGCCAGCAGCGCAGGAGACTCCAACTACGAGCAGTACTTC
.,TRBV20-1,TRBD2,TRBJ2-5,CSAGGRGDQETQYF,TGCAGTGCAGGTGGGCGGGGGGACCAAGAGACCCAGTACTTC
.,TRBV15,TRBD1,TRBJ2-7,CATSRDRGPTYYEQYF,TGTGCCACCAGCAGGGACAGGGGGCCGACCTACTACGAGCAGTACTTC
.,TRBV20-1,TRBD2,TRBJ2-5,CSASGLAGGPETQYF,TGCAGTGCTAGTGGGCTAGCGGGGGGGCCAGAGACCCAGTACTTC
many,TRBV5-1,.,TRBJ1-1,CASSLPTTENTEAFF,TGCGCCAGCAGCTTGCCTACCACAGAGAACACTGAAGCTTTCTTT
once,TRBV19,TRBD1,TRBJ1-2,CASSRDRVTSGYTF,TGTGCCAGTAGTAGGGACAGAGTTACGTCTGGCTACACCTTC
.,TRBV10-3,TRBD2,TRBJ2-3,CAISGGGSRSSTDTQYF,TGTGCCATCAGTGGGGGGGGGTCGCGCTCTAGCACAGATACGCAGTATTTT
many,TRBV6-2/TRBV6-3,.,TRBJ1-2,CASRPGSQGNYGYTF,TGTGCCAGCAGACCTGGCTCTCAGGGGAACTATGGCTACACCTTC
many,TRBV10-1,TRBD1,TRBJ2-1,CASRAGTGVENEQFF,TGCGCCAGCAGAGCCGGGACAGGGGTCGAGAATGAGCAGTTCTTC
.,TRBV24-1,.,TRBJ2-1,CATSSGTLYNEQFF,TGTGCCACCAGTTCCGGGACACTTTACAATGAGCAGTTCTTC
.,TRBV20-1,.,TRBJ2-1,CSAVGRYDEQFF,TGCAGTGCTGTTGGGAGATATGATGAGCAGTTCTTC
many,TRBV10-2,.,TRBJ2-1,CASSVANNEQFF,TGCGCCAGCAGTGTGGCAAACAATGAGCAGTTCTTC
.,TRBV20-1,.,TRBJ1-3,CSATDTIYF,TGCAGTGCCACGGACACCATATATTTT